This entry lists 17 T cell receptor beta chains sequenced from one sample in a study of cytomegalovirus exposure and HLA in healthy donors. This PCR relied on a set of 60 Vbeta primers and 13 Jbeta primers. Here immunoSEQ multiplex PCR was the method, and the copy in TCRdb shows in-frame clones only, minus some. The data hold about 170,000 clones, with approximately 80% observed a single time. Sequencing was done on a sample of PBMCs. These TCRs come from a woman in her forties or fifties in good health and CMV-seronegative.

The CDR3 region has the DNA TGTGCCAGTAGTATGGGGGGGACTAGTAGGAATGAGCAGTTCTTC. Protein: CASSMGGTSRNEQFF. The chain is built from TRBV19 and TRBJ2-1, with 8 nucleotides matching TRBD2. The CDR3 is made up of 15 amino acids. Germline CDR1 LNHDA, CDR2 SQIVND (reference sequence). J was trimmed by 7 bases and V by 3 bases; bases with no gene match: 8.

The chain recombines TRBV4-3 with TRBJ2-2, with 10 bases that match TRBD2. Germline loops: CDR1 LGHNA, CDR2 YSLEER. This CDR3 is 16 amino acids long. Unmatched junction bases numbered 7, after V lost 4 bases and J lost 5 bases. The CDR3 nucleotides are TGCGCCAGCAGCCCAAGGGGACTAGCGAGTACCGGGGAGCTGTTTTTT. Amino acids: CASSPRGLASTGELFF.

The chain combines TRBV5-1 with TRBJ1-6; the D gene is possibly TRBD1 (5 bases). There are 14 residues in the CDR3. The germline V and J ends were trimmed by 0 bases and 9 bases, with 10 bases remaining between them. Per the germline V gene, CDR1 is SGHRS and CDR2 is YFSETQ. The CDR3 region is CASSLEGIASPLHF. In nucleotides, the CDR3 is TGCGCCAGCAGCTTGGAGGGGATTGCTTCACCCCTCCACTTT.

This clone showed up just once. DNA of the CDR3: TGTGCCAGCAGTTCCCTGGAGACCCAGTACTTC. Amino acids: CASSSLETQYF. The chain combines TRBV28 with TRBJ2-5; no clear D. CDR1 and CDR2 (germline): MDHEN, SYDVKM. The CDR3 spans 11 residues. The V end lost 4 bases, the J end lost 5 bases, and 5 bases lay between the germline ends.

The chain joins TRBV9 to TRBJ1-1; TRBD1 aligns across 10 bases. Germline assignment: CDR1 SGDLS and CDR2 YYNGEE. Trimming at V came to 2 bases and at J to 3 bases, leaving 7 bases not matched to a gene. The CDR3 is made up of 16 amino acids. The CDR3 DNA reads as TGTGCCAGCAGCGTCCCGCGGACAGGGGGAGACACTGAAGCTTTCTTT. This codes for CASSVPRTGGDTEAFF.

CDR3 protein: CASSSGARTEAFF. For the CDR3, the DNA is TGTGCCAGCAGTTCTGGGGCGCGTACTGAAGCTTTCTTT. This chain links TRBV27 with TRBJ1-1, with a tentative D call TRBD1 (5 bases). CDR1 MNHEY and CDR2 SMNVEV come from the germline V gene (reference sequence). CDR3 length equals 13 residues. Trimming pared 4 bases from V and 5 bases from J, leaving 11 bases between.

The V call is TRBV28, the J call TRBJ2-5; D remains unclear. The end of the DNA fits TRBJ2-7 better, so the J call may be wrong. The CDR3 runs 13 residues. The germline V gene has CDR1 MDHEN and CDR2 SYDVKM. CDR3 region: CASRLPSSYEQYF. CDR3 in DNA: TGTGCCAGCAGGTTACCGAGCTCCTACGAGCAGTACTTC.

This clone appeared a few times. This chain uses TRBV9 with TRBJ2-3; D unresolved. Looked up from germline, CDR1 is SGDLS and CDR2 is YYNGEE. With 0 bases removed from V and 4 bases from J, the gap between germline ends came to 9 bases. The CDR3 length is 14 residues. This CDR3 reads CASSVEVEADTQYF. For the CDR3, the DNA is TGTGCCAGCAGCGTAGAAGTTGAGGCAGATACGCAGTATTTT.

V usage is TRBV29-1 and J usage is TRBJ2-1; 7 nucleotides line up with TRBD1. V gave up 5 bases and J gave up 5 bases; unmatched junction bases: 15. CDR1 and CDR2 from the germline V gene are SQVTM and ANQGSEA. The CDR3 is made up of 16 amino acids. The CDR3 region has the DNA TGCAGCGTTTCGCCCCTTCCGGGACAGCCCGACAATGAGCAGTTCTTC. The encoded protein is CSVSPLPGQPDNEQFF.

DNA for the CDR3: TGTGCCAGCAGCTTGAACAGGGGGCAGGGCAATGAGCAGTTCTTC. Its translation: CASSLNRGQGNEQFF. The chain uses TRBV5-4 and TRBJ2-1; 9 bases agree with TRBD1. The CDR3 covers 15 residues. Germline CDR1 SGHNT, CDR2 YYREEE (reference sequence). J gave up 6 bases and V 1 base, and 5 bases lay outside the gene matches.

This sequence joins TRBV19 and TRBJ2-5; D remains ambiguous. Trimming shortened V by 4 bases and J by 4 bases, and 10 bases separated the two germline ends. The germline V gene encodes CDR1 LNHDA and CDR2 SQIVND (reference sequence). The CDR3 contains 13 residues. Here the CDR3 DNA reads TGTGCCAGTAGTAACGGTAAACCAGAGACCCAGTACTTC. Encoded protein: CASSNGKPETQYF. Full variable domain (rest looked up from reference TRBV19 and TRBJ2-5): DGGITQSPKYLFRKEGQNVTLSCEQNLNHDAMYWYRQDPGQGLRLIYYSQIVNDFQKGDIAEGYSVSREKKESFPLTVTSAQKNPTAFYLCASSNGKPETQYFGPGTRLLVL.

This clone has just one count. V gene TRBV7-8 combines with J gene TRBJ2-1; 11 nucleotides agree with TRBD1. With 7 bases clipped from V and 6 bases from J, the junction kept 11 bases outside the gene matches. Germline assignment: CDR1 SGHVS and CDR2 FQNEAQ. CDR3 length: 16 residues. CDR3 region: CASTQTGTGGSNEQFF. CDR3 bases: TGTGCCAGCACCCAGACCGGGACAGGGGGAAGCAATGAGCAGTTCTTC.

CDR3 amino acids: CASSGQGKSPLHF. The CDR3 nucleotides read TGTGCCAGCTCCGGACAGGGTAAATCACCCCTCCACTTT. The V call is TRBV28, the J call TRBJ1-6; the match to TRBD1 covers 8 bases. The CDR3 runs 13 residues. CDR1 is MDHEN and CDR2 is SYDVKM in the germline V gene. Trimming at V came to 8 bases and at J to 10 bases, leaving 7 bases not matched to a gene. The full variable domain, with the rest looked up from reference TRBV28 and TRBJ1-6, is DVKVTQSSRYLVKRTGEKVFLECVQDMDHENMFWYRQDPGLGLRLIYFSYDVKMKEKGDIPEGYSVSREKKERFSLILESASTNQTSMYLCASSGQGKSPLHFGNGTRLTVT.

This clone was found a few times. This chain links TRBV2 with TRBJ2-1; 14 bases agree with TRBD2. In germline, CDR1 is SNHLY, CDR2 FYNNEI. The CDR3 spans 15 residues. J lost 9 bases, V lost 6 bases, and 7 bases had no gene match. CDR3 DNA: TGTGCCAGCAGCTCCGGGACTAGCGGGAGTAGTGAGCAGTTCTTC. Translation: CASSSGTSGSSEQFF.

The chain carries TRBV4-2 and TRBJ2-5; TRBD1 aligns across 7 bases. The J call may be wrong; the DNA end is better matched by TRBJ2-7. This CDR3 is built from 18 residues. From germline, CDR1 is LGHNA and CDR2 YNFKEQ. The CDR3 loop reads CASSQVIGSGTESYEQYF. Written as DNA, the CDR3 is TGTGCCAGCAGCCAGGTTATAGGCTCCGGGACAGAGTCCTACGAGCAGTACTTC.

This rearrangement joins TRBV6-1 to TRBJ2-1; TRBD1 matches 9 bases. The germline V gene encodes CDR1 MNHNS and CDR2 SASEGT. V was clipped by 6 bases and J by 7 bases; unmatched bases: 4. The CDR3 has 13 amino acids. In DNA, the CDR3 is TGTGCCAGCAGCTCCGGGACAGGGAATGAGCAGTTCTTC. This gives the protein CASSSGTGNEQFF.

The rearrangement links TRBV7-2 to TRBJ2-1, with 10 bases aligning to TRBD2. The CDR3 is 15 amino acids. The germline V gene encodes CDR1 SGHTA and CDR2 FQGNSA. J was trimmed by 7 bases and V by 2 bases; bases with no gene match: 5. The CDR3 sequence is CASSLKASGGNEQFF. Written as DNA, the CDR3 is TGTGCCAGCAGCTTAAAGGCTAGCGGGGGAAATGAGCAGTTCTTC.